This T cell receptor beta chain was retrieved from a study of OX40 agonist ivuxolimab in advanced cancers. About the full investigation: Ivuxolimab was a fully human IgG2 agonistic monoclonal antibody targeting the costimulatory receptor OX40 (CD134). The paper describes the monotherapy dose-escalation part (N ≈ 50 patients) of the phase I trial of ivuxolimab. Intravenous ivuxolimab was administered to patients every 2 weeks at six dose levels: 0.01, 0.1, 0.3, 1.5, 3 and 10 mg/kg. Prior anti-PD-1, anti-PD-L1 or anti-CTLA-4 therapy was permitted, and approximately 41% of dose-escalation patients had received checkpoint inhibitors. In the dose-escalation cohort, 70% to 85% of patients were male, and the mean age was around 60 years, with a range of roughly 20 to 85. The point of sequencing TCRbeta in the periphery was to test whether ivuxolimab changed TCR sequence diversity and drove clonal T-cell expansion. Partial responses occurred in three dose-escalation patients: two with cutaneous melanoma and one with hepatocellular carcinoma. Of the 50 to 55 patients in dose escalation, about 20 had hepatocellular carcinoma, about 15 had melanoma, 9 had renal cell carcinoma and 9 had head and neck cancer. The paper as a whole reports these results and caveats: At doses of 0.1 to 3.0 mg/kg, clonal expansion of both CD4+ and CD8+ blood T cells was observed from baseline to week 6. Low levels of normalized T-cell clonal expansion were also seen in some patients who did not respond. The antigen specificity of the clonally expanded peripheral T cells was not determined. In the 0.1-3.0 mg/kg groups, partial responders had among the lowest normalized peripheral clonal expansion, particularly in CD8+ T cells. On average, CD8+ T cells showed more expanded clones than CD4+ T cells after ivuxolimab.

The trial excluded patients who had a history of autoimmune disease or who were on systemic immunosuppression. Peripheral blood for TCR sequencing was collected from all dose cohorts at baseline, on cycle 4 day 1, and on cycle 7 day 1. Samples were obtained from an open-label, multicenter, first-in-human phase I dose-escalation trial of ivuxolimab. The trial enrolled adults with locally advanced or metastatic head and neck squamous cell, hepatocellular, melanoma or renal cell carcinoma. Before TCR sequencing, CD4+ T cells and CD8+ T cells were sorted from peripheral blood as separate populations. In regard to this clone: The clone's antigen remains unknown. No clone much larger than this one lies a single base away; base qualities are absent.

For sequencing of the TCRbeta CDR3 region, genomic DNA was extracted from the sorted cells. The immunoSEQ Assay was used to sequence the TCRbeta CDR3 regions. TCRdb obtained this table from immuneACCESS and retained in-frame rearrangements with V and J assigned. These tables miss some clones; where compared with another copy, unresolved V genes account for less than half of the shortfall, and the remainder is unexplained. In all, the sample holds over 100,000 clones, and more than 80% of those were seen once. Clones ranked in the top ten supply 0.55% of the sample. This TCR was sampled from an adult with an advanced solid tumor such as melanoma, head and neck, liver or kidney cancer. The sample in question was CD4+ or CD8+ T cells sorted from blood, obtained in a trial of the OX40 agonist ivuxolimab.

The CDR3: CAAKNRDLKDNEQFF. The nucleotide sequence is TGTGCCGCGAAAAACCGGGACCTAAAGGACAATGAGCAGTTCTTC. This sequence uses TRBV2 and TRBJ2-1, with the D assignment possibly TRBD1 or TRBD2, given 5 matching bases for each. From the cysteine up to the phenylalanine, the CDR3 has a length of 15 residues. Only the CDR3 portion is preserved as DNA: 45 bases, with reading frame beginning at the first base. CDR1 and CDR2, looked up from the germline V gene, are SNHLY and FYNNEI. Trimming removed 11 bases from V and 5 bases from J, leaving 22 bases between the germline ends.